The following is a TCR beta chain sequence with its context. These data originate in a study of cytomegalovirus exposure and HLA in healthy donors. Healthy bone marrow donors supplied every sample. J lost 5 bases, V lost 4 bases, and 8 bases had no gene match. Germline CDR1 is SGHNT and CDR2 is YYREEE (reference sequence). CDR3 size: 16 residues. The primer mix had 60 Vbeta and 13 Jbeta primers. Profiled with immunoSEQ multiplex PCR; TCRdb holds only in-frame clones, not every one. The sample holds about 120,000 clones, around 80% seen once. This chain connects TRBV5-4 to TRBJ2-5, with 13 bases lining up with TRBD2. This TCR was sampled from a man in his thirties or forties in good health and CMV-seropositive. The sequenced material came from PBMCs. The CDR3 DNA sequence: TGTGCCAGCAGCAGGGGATGGACTAGCGGGAGTGAGACCCAGTACTTC. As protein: CASSRGWTSGSETQYF.